This T cell receptor beta chain was sequenced in a study of naive and memory T cell subsets. General study findings and limits: Especially in CD8 cells, naive repertoires contained a few larger clonotypes, possibly CD45RA-re-expressing memory cells. TCR abundance followed a power law differing between naive and memory subsets.

The sample holds many counts of this clonotype. Its specificity is not known. In germline, CDR1 is MRHNA, CDR2 SNTAGT. The CDR3 contains 13 residues. The ends were cut back, 6 bases at V and 3 bases at J, with 10 bases in the middle. An equimolar mix of two oligonucleotides served as the beta constant-region primer for TRBC1 and TRBC2. Ligated cDNA was amplified by four rounds of PCR with nested alpha and beta constant-region primers and SP2. In TCRdb, the UMI-ligation and nested PCR reads were re-called with MiXCR into one record per CDR3 protein. The table records about 160,000 distinct CDR3 sequences, about 23% of them present only once.

The chain joins TRBV6-4 to TRBJ2-3; D is possibly TRBD2 (6 bases). The sequencing sample was made of naive CD4+ T cells from blood. This clonotype was sampled from a human donor in good health. CDR3: CASSRDSTDTQYF. Here the CDR3 DNA reads TGTGCCAGCAGCCGGGACTCGACAGATACGCAGTATTTT.